These 24 T cell receptor beta chains were sequenced from one sample in a study of shared clonotypes between healthy human individuals. Profiled with immunoSEQ multiplex PCR; TCRdb holds only in-frame clones, not every one. The sample records approximately 2.5 million clones, 93% being singletons. Sample: naive CD4+ T cells from PBMCs. Subset specified: CD45RA+ positively selected. The receptors were gathered from a man aged 18 to 30 in good health. Some clones in this sample may be carry-over from other donors' samples.

DNA for the CDR3: TGTGCCAGCAGTTTAGAGGTCCGGTACAATGAGCAGTTCTTC. Translation gives CASSLEVRYNEQFF. This sequence joins TRBV28 and TRBJ2-1; D ambiguous. This CDR3 comprises 14 residues. V shed 2 bases and J shed 4 bases, with 9 bases lying between them. The germline V gene has CDR1 MDHEN and CDR2 SYDVKM.

V gene TRBV28 combines with J gene TRBJ1-5; no definite D call. The CDR3 covers 17 residues. V was trimmed by 3 bases and J by 0 bases, leaving 15 bases between them. CDR1 MDHEN and CDR2 SYDVKM come from the germline V gene. The CDR3 DNA follows: TGTGCCAGCAGTTTTTCAGGTAGCGAAAATAGCAATCAGCCCCAGCATTTT. This gives the protein CASSFSGSENSNQPQHF. The full variable domain, its missing parts supplied by reference TRBV28 and TRBJ1-5, is DVKVTQSSRYLVKRTGEKVFLECVQDMDHENMFWYRQDPGLGLRLIYFSYDVKMKEKGDIPEGYSVSREKKERFSLILESASTNQTSMYLCASSFSGSENSNQPQHFGDGTRLSIL.

The chain uses TRBV5-1 and TRBJ2-5, with 10 nucleotides matching TRBD2. CDR3 length: 16 residues. Germline CDR1 reads SGHRS; CDR2 reads YFSETQ. V lost 2 bases, J lost 3 bases, and 7 bases stayed unmatched. CDR3 DNA sequence: TGCGCCAGCAGCTTTACAGGAGCGGGGGGGAAAGAGACCCAGTACTTC. Amino acids: CASSFTGAGGKETQYF.

The rearrangement joins TRBV15 to TRBJ1-2; 10 nucleotides match TRBD1. The V segment lost 11 bases and the J segment 9 bases; nucleotides outside the gene matches: 6. The CDR3 consists of 11 residues. Germline-derived CDR1 and CDR2 are LNHNV and YYDKDF (reference sequence). The CDR3 bases are TGTGCCGCCGGGACAGGGGACAGCTACACCTTC. It encodes CAAGTGDSYTF.

This chain uses TRBV21-1 with TRBJ2-7; TRBD1 is taken as the D call from the table, unchecked against the DNA. TRBV21-1 constitutes a pseudogene. There are 15 residues in the CDR3. The CDR3 here is CASSIGDSSSYEQYF. In nucleotides, the CDR3 is TGTGCCAGCAGCATTGGGGACAGCAGCTCCTACGAGCAGTACTTC.

The chain recombines TRBV2 with TRBJ2-1; the match to TRBD2 covers 8 bases. The germline V gene encodes CDR1 SNHLY and CDR2 FYNNEI. Trimming took 5 bases from V and 2 from J; bases not matched to a gene: 8. The CDR3 loop spans 16 amino acids. The CDR3 nucleotides are TGTGCCAGCAGTTCGACTAGCGTCGGCGCCTACAATGAGCAGTTCTTC. Its protein product is CASSSTSVGAYNEQFF.

This chain links TRBV11-3 with TRBJ2-1, with 8 bases that match TRBD2. The CDR3 runs 15 residues. Germline CDR1 and CDR2: SGHNT and YENEEA. The V segment lost 0 bases and the J segment 6 bases; nucleotides outside the gene matches: 4. CDR3: CASSLDGLATNEQFF. CDR3 DNA sequence: TGTGCCAGCAGCTTAGACGGACTAGCTACCAATGAGCAGTTCTTC.

The V gene is TRBV7-2, the J gene TRBJ2-7, with TRBD2 matching over 7 bases. J was trimmed by 5 bases and V by 6 bases; bases with no gene match: 16. Germline V gives CDR1 SGHTA, CDR2 FQGNSA. There are 16 residues in the CDR3. This CDR3 is CASSPVGGGGIHEQYF. CDR3 sequence (DNA): TGTGCCAGCAGTCCAGTTGGGGGGGGAGGAATCCACGAGCAGTACTTC.

V usage is TRBV7-3 and J usage is TRBJ2-5, with a weak D call TRBD2 (6 bases). V was trimmed by 2 bases and J by 3 bases, leaving 13 bases between them. Per the germline V gene, CDR1 is SGHTA and CDR2 is FQGTGA. The CDR3 is made up of 15 amino acids. The CDR3 DNA reads TGTGCCAGCAGCTTAGGAGGGAGGCGGGAAGAGACCCAGTACTTC. Translating it yields CASSLGGRREETQYF.

The J gene is TRBJ2-3, the V gene TRBV15; the D gene is possibly TRBD2 (6 bases). CDR3 length: 14 amino acids. Looked up from germline, CDR1 is LNHNV and CDR2 is YYDKDF (reference sequence). Trimming took 4 bases from V and 2 from J, leaving 10 bases between them. DNA for the CDR3: TGTGCCACCAGCACCCCGGGACTCACAGATACGCAGTATTTT. It is translated as CATSTPGLTDTQYF.

In DNA form, the CDR3 reads TGTGCCAGCAAACTTGAGGGAACGGGCACAGATACGCAGTATTTT. Protein product: CASKLEGTGTDTQYF. The chain recombines TRBV6-4 with TRBJ2-3; D perhaps matches TRBD2 (5 bases). Deletions cut 7 bases from V and 1 base from J, with 15 bases between. The CDR3 covers 15 residues. The V gene's germline CDR1 is MRHNA and CDR2 SNTAGT.

The V gene is TRBV5-5, the J gene TRBJ2-5, with TRBD1 matching over 7 bases. Trimming removed 4 bases from V and 2 bases from J; junction bases left unmatched: 5. The CDR3 loop spans 14 amino acids. From germline, CDR1 is SGHKS and CDR2 YYEKEE (reference sequence). The CDR3 DNA follows: TGTGCCAGCAGCCATTGGGACAGACAAGAGACCCAGTACTTC. The encoded protein is CASSHWDRQETQYF.

The genes are TRBV5-4 and TRBJ2-7; possible D gene TRBD1, 5 bases. The CDR3 extends over 15 amino acids. Germline CDR1 and CDR2: SGHNT and YYREEE (reference sequence). V gave up 0 bases and J gave up 7 bases, with 17 bases separating them. In DNA form, the CDR3 reads TGTGCCAGCAGCTTGGCCCGGCAGGGAAAAACGGAGCAGTACTTC. Its translation is CASSLARQGKTEQYF.

The J gene is TRBJ2-2, the V gene TRBV4-1; 12 nucleotides line up with TRBD2. The germline V gene has CDR1 MGHRA and CDR2 YSYEKL. The CDR3 is 17 residues long. V lost 1 base to trimming and J lost 6 bases; unmatched junction nucleotides: 6. The CDR3 loop is CASSQAPLAGGSGELFF. The CDR3 DNA reads as TGCGCCAGCAGCCAAGCCCCACTAGCGGGAGGATCCGGGGAGCTGTTTTTT.

The V call is TRBV2, the J call TRBJ1-6; 8 bases map to TRBD1. Germline CDR1 and CDR2: SNHLY and FYNNEI. This CDR3 region has 13 residues. With 7 bases clipped from V and 9 bases from J, the junction kept 5 bases outside the gene matches. In DNA form, the CDR3 reads TGTGCCAGCACAGGACAGGGACTTTCACCCCTCCACTTT. Translation gives CASTGQGLSPLHF.

Concerning this clone: This sample includes further DNA sequences coding for the same CDR3. The chain uses TRBV7-3 and TRBJ2-3; no clear D. Trimming cost V 5 bases and J 0 bases, with 12 bases left between them. The germline gives CDR1 SGHTA, CDR2 FQGTGA. The CDR3 spans 15 residues. CDR3 nucleotide sequence: TGTGCCAGCAGCCTGACGAGATCTAGCACAGATACGCAGTATTTT. Translation: CASSLTRSSTDTQYF.

To note about this clone: Other DNA sequences from this sample encode an identical CDR3 as well. The CDR3 here is CASSPATGNYGYTF. The CDR3 bases are TGTGCCAGCTCACCAGCAACAGGGAACTATGGCTACACCTTC. The J gene is TRBJ1-2, the V gene TRBV18; possibly TRBD1 for D (6 bases). V lost 2 bases and J lost 2, with 9 bases in between. The CDR3 contains 14 residues. CDR1 and CDR2 (germline): KGHSH, LQKENI.

This clone was detected once. V gene TRBV4-3 combines with J gene TRBJ2-3, with D perhaps TRBD1 or TRBD2 (5 bases each). Germline values: CDR1 LGHNA, CDR2 YSLEER. The CDR3 sequence is 15 residues long. Trimming removed 0 bases at V and 9 bases at J, with 16 bases between. The CDR3 is CASSQDVRGAGTQYF. CDR3 bases: TGCGCCAGCAGCCAAGATGTCCGAGGGGCCGGGACGCAGTATTTT.

For this clone: The same CDR3 arises from other DNA sequences in this sample as well. V and J are TRBV7-2 and TRBJ1-5; D gene unclear. Between the trimmed V and J ends, which lost 6 bases and 0 bases, there was a span of 3 bases. Germline assignment: CDR1 SGHTA and CDR2 FQGNSA. The CDR3 has 12 residues. The DNA for the CDR3 is TGTGCCAGCAGTCTTAGCAATCAGCCCCAGCATTTT. It translates to CASSLSNQPQHF. The full variable domain, its missing parts supplied by reference TRBV7-2 and TRBJ1-5, is GAGVSQSPSNKVTEKGKDVELRCDPISGHTALYWYRQSLGQGLEFLIYFQGNSAPDKSGLPSDRFSAERTGGSVSTLTIQRTQQEDSAVYLCASSLSNQPQHFGDGTRLSIL.

The chain is built from TRBV10-3 and TRBJ2-7, with TRBD2 identical over 8 bases. With V trimmed by 2 bases and J by 3 bases, 3 bases remained unmatched. The CDR3 has 14 amino acids. Germline V gene lookup returns CDR1 ENHRY and CDR2 SYGVKD. CDR3 in amino acids: CAISELLAGYEQYF. CDR3 nucleotides: TGTGCCATCAGTGAGCTCCTAGCGGGCTACGAGCAGTACTTC.

The V gene is TRBV19, the J gene TRBJ2-4, with D perhaps matching TRBD2 (5 bases). Trimming took off 7 bases at V and 0 bases at J, with 13 bases between the two ends. Germline V gene data show CDR1 as LNHDA and CDR2 as SQIVND (reference sequence). The CDR3 spans 15 residues. This CDR3 reads CASTEGNLAKNIQYF. The CDR3 DNA reads as TGTGCCAGTACAGAGGGAAATCTAGCCAAAAACATTCAGTACTTC.

This sequence joins TRBV7-9 and TRBJ2-7; tentative D call: TRBD2 (7 bases). Germline V gene data show CDR1 as SEHNR and CDR2 as FQNEAQ (reference sequence). Trimming shortened V by 1 base and J by 5 bases, and 12 bases separated the two germline ends. The CDR3 length is 14 residues. This CDR3 is CASSLGGGLDEQYF. The CDR3 DNA sequence: TGTGCCAGCAGCTTAGGGGGGGGCCTGGACGAGCAGTACTTC.

The chain couples TRBV9 to TRBJ2-7; D remains ambiguous. The germline gives CDR1 SGDLS, CDR2 YYNGEE. The CDR3 length is 14 residues. The ends were cut back, 3 bases at V and 6 bases at J, with 16 bases in the middle. This chain's CDR3 is CASSASFRYGEQYF. Here the CDR3 DNA reads TGTGCCAGCAGCGCCTCCTTCCGGTACGGCGAGCAGTACTTC.

This sequence joins TRBV10-1 and TRBJ1-1; tentative D call: TRBD1 (5 bases). Germline CDR1 and CDR2: WNHNN and SYGVQD (reference sequence). The CDR3 is 14 amino acids. Trimming stripped 6 bases from V and 4 bases from J, with 15 bases between. CDR3 nucleotide sequence: TGCGCCAGCAGATTCTCCCAGGGAAGCACTGAAGCTTTCTTT. It translates to CASRFSQGSTEAFF.